A selection of T cell receptor beta chains follows, all from one sample in a study of T cells in Graves' hyperthyroidism and ophthalmopathy. Each CDR3 protein is one row after TCRdb ran MiXCR on the multiplex PCR reads. In the table there are 800,000 or so distinct CDR3 sequences, 38% of which are singletons. The sequenced material came from blood. Every receptor here comes from a young man with Graves' hyperthyroidism. Both conserved end residues are part of each CDR3.

j_call v_call cdr3_aa
TRBJ2-7 TRBV12-3/TRBV12-4 CASSLAWQVTYEQYF
TRBJ1-1 TRBV12-3/TRBV12-4 CASSNGDRETFF
TRBJ2-5 TRBV6-2/TRBV6-3 CASSPQGVKETQYF
TRBJ1-5 TRBV19 CASSTRQGTQPQHF
TRBJ1-1 TRBV10-3 CAISSGWDTEAFF
TRBJ1-5 TRBV6-6 CASSRGPPVGNQPQHF
TRBJ2-5 TRBV29-1 CSASSDGPQETQYF
TRBJ1-1 TRBV5-1 CASSLGSPGYTEAFF
TRBJ1-2 TRBV5-1 CASSLYGGTDFNYGYTF
TRBJ1-1 TRBV5-8 CASSFTRAGEAFF
TRBJ2-7 TRBV20-1 CSARNDDEQYF
TRBJ1-1 TRBV9 CASSRETQGGTEAFF
TRBJ2-5 TRBV9 CASSVARGLGETQYF
TRBJ2-7 TRBV6-1 CASKGLGSSYEQYF
TRBJ2-7 TRBV20-1 CSASWETLTYEQYF
TRBJ2-2 TRBV15 CATSRDRRGVVTGELFF
TRBJ1-5 TRBV7-8 CASSLLRGNQPQHF
TRBJ1-1 TRBV12-3/TRBV12-4 CASRTGWAAFF
TRBJ1-1 TRBV5-1 CASSLILLDGDTEAFF
TRBJ1-2 TRBV20-1 CSALDRVTSYTF
TRBJ2-7 TRBV7-2 CASSSRASPYEQYF
TRBJ1-1 TRBV6-5 CASSPHTNTEAFF
TRBJ2-7 TRBV29-1 CSVAGGDNQPQQYF
TRBJ2-2 TRBV7-2 CASTPRRASTGELFF
TRBJ1-5 TRBV5-1 CASSAGTGQSNQPQHF
TRBJ1-1 TRBV5-1 CASSLAGLSKAFF
TRBJ2-7 TRBV9 CASSLWGGGAYEQYF